This T cell receptor (beta chain) was found in a study of cytomegalovirus exposure and HLA in healthy donors. Overall study findings and caveats: Among TCR beta chains, those listed as cytomegalovirus-associated numbered about 150.

A word on this clone: The antigen is undetermined.

Losses at the gene ends were 0 bases for V and 1 base for J; bases not matched to a gene: 0. This CDR3 contains 15 residues. CDR1 is MNHEY and CDR2 is SVGAGI in the germline V gene. Use of 60 Vbeta and 13 Jbeta primers characterized the PCR. Method: immunoSEQ multiplex PCR; TCRdb's copy keeps in-frame clones and lacks some. The sample yields about 69,000 clones, around 76% seen once. This TCR was recovered from a woman in her 30s in good health and CMV-seropositive. The source material was PBMCs. The genes are TRBV6-5 and TRBJ2-1, with 7 bases lining up with TRBD2. The CDR3 DNA follows: TGTGCCAGCAGTTACTCCGGGAGGTCCTACAATGAGCAGTTCTTC. It translates to CASSYSGRSYNEQFF.